What follows are 19 T cell receptor beta chains derived from one specimen sequenced in a study of CD8 T cells in ankylosing spondylitis. TCRdb reanalysed the 5' RACE reads using MiXCR and keeps one entry per CDR3 protein. The repertoire has just over 350,000 distinct CDR3 sequences, approximately 22% of them found once; the top ten carry less than 15%. Sequencing input: blood, either unsorted or a sorted T cell fraction (not recorded which). The receptors originated from a male donor with ankylosing spondylitis or in good health (not recorded which).

In its sample, this clonotype was seen once. The rearrangement uses TRBV10-2 and TRBJ1-1; D gene unclear. Trimming left V 4 bases short and J 5 bases short, with 14 bases between. This CDR3 region has 14 residues. Germline lookup yields CDR1 WSHSY and CDR2 SAAADI. The CDR3, as DNA: TGCGCCAGCAGTGGCGGCAAATCGAGTACTGAAGCTTTCTTT. Its protein product is CASSGGKSSTEAFF.

This clonotype was seen a handful of times. V and J are TRBV7-9 and TRBJ2-1; no firm D call. CDR3 size: 16 residues. Trimming stripped 0 bases from V and 0 bases from J, with 9 bases between. Germline CDR1 reads SEHNR; CDR2 reads FQNEAQ (reference sequence). The CDR3 region is CASSLAPRSSYNEQFF. CDR3 coding DNA: TGTGCCAGCAGCTTAGCGCCCCGAAGCTCCTACAATGAGCAGTTCTTC.

The chain links TRBV6-1 to TRBJ2-7; TRBD1 matches 8 bases. CDR1 MNHNS and CDR2 SASEGT come from the germline V gene. Trimming removed 1 base from V and 1 base from J; junction bases left unmatched: 6. This CDR3 is built from 16 residues. CDR3 in DNA: TGTGCCAGCAGTGAAGAGGCAGGGGGCGCATCCTACGAGCAGTACTTC. Its protein is CASSEEAGGASYEQYF.

The rearrangement uses TRBV30 and TRBJ2-3; a weak D match, TRBD2 (6 bases). Germline CDR1 reads GTSNPN; CDR2 reads SVGIG (reference sequence). This CDR3 is built from 14 residues. V was cut by 5 bases and J by 1 base, with 13 bases left in between. This CDR3 reads CAWASGRGTDTQYF. CDR3 sequence (DNA): TGTGCCTGGGCTTCCGGGAGAGGCACAGATACGCAGTATTTT.

The V and J genes are TRBV12-3 or TRBV12-4 and TRBJ2-2; 7 bases are a match to TRBD1. CDR3 size: 16 residues. Trimming at V came to 6 bases and at J to 1 base, leaving 8 bases not matched to a gene. CDR3 DNA sequence: TGTGCCAGCAGCCGGACCGGGACAGTGAACACCGGGGAGCTGTTTTTT. Translated: CASSRTGTVNTGELFF.

This clonotype showed up just a few times. This chain uses TRBV10-2 with TRBJ2-5, with a tentative D call TRBD1 (5 bases). The V gene lost 4 bases and the J gene lost 3 bases, with 12 bases spanning the gap. Germline loops: CDR1 WSHSY, CDR2 SAAADI. CDR3 length equals 14 residues. In DNA, the CDR3 is TGCGCCAGCAGTGTTCTAGGGGCTGAAGAGACCCAGTACTTC. This gives the protein CASSVLGAEETQYF.

In its sample, this clonotype was seen a few times. The chain carries TRBV20-1 and TRBJ2-1, with 9 bases aligning to TRBD1. After removal of 1 base from V and 10 bases from J, the junction contained 5 bases not matched to a gene. The CDR3 is 13 amino acids. Germline V CDR1 and CDR2: DFQATT, SNEGSKA (reference sequence). This CDR3 reads CSARVTGGLEQFF. The CDR3, as DNA: TGCAGTGCTAGAGTAACAGGGGGCCTGGAGCAGTTCTTC.

V and J are TRBV11-2 and TRBJ2-2; D tentatively fits TRBD1 or TRBD2 (7 bases each). Deletions cut 3 bases from V and 7 bases from J, with 24 bases between. The CDR3 spans 18 residues. Per germline, CDR1 SGHAT and CDR2 FQNNGV. The CDR3 DNA reads TGTGCCAGCAGCTTTTTTTTTGAGGGGGAGGGGGCCGACGGGGAGCTGTTTTTT. It is translated as CASSFFFEGEGADGELFF.

This clonotype came up a few times. The chain carries TRBV5-1 and TRBJ2-3; possible D gene TRBD1, 5 bases. CDR1 and CDR2 (germline): SGHRS, YFSETQ. Trimming took 0 bases from V and 2 from J, leaving 10 bases between them. The CDR3 has 15 amino acids. The DNA of the CDR3 is TGCGCCAGCAGCTTGGCGGTGACAGACACAGATACGCAGTATTTT. Its protein is CASSLAVTDTDTQYF.

The chain carries TRBV6-2 or TRBV6-3 and TRBJ2-1; TRBD2 is a possible D gene (5 bases). The CDR3 is made up of 14 amino acids. The germline V gene encodes CDR1 MNHEY and CDR2 SVGEGT. V lost 5 bases, J lost 8 bases, and 16 bases lay in between. Written as DNA, the CDR3 is TGTGCCAGCAGTCACTGGGCCGTCGGGGATGAGCAGTTCTTC. This translates into CASSHWAVGDEQFF.

This chain joins TRBV12-3 or TRBV12-4 and TRBJ2-1; 12 nucleotides match TRBD2. Unmatched junction bases numbered 7, after V lost 0 bases and J lost 7 bases. The CDR3 is made up of 17 amino acids. CDR3 DNA: TGTGCCAGCAGTTTAGCCCTCCTAGCGGGGGGGCCGAATGAGCAGTTCTTC. It encodes CASSLALLAGGPNEQFF.

The chain is built from TRBV7-2 and TRBJ1-5; no definite D call. Germline V gives CDR1 SGHTA, CDR2 FQGNSA. The CDR3 has 15 amino acids. V was pared by 4 bases and J by 3 bases, with 13 bases between. CDR3 loop: CASSSWGFDNQPQHF. CDR3 nucleotide sequence: TGTGCCAGCAGCTCTTGGGGATTTGACAATCAGCCCCAGCATTTT.

The CDR3 DNA reads TGCAGTGCTAGAGATCACAGGGAGTCTCGGGGGACCCAGTACTTC. It codes for CSARDHRESRGTQYF. V is TRBV20-1 and J is TRBJ2-5; the D gene is possibly TRBD1 (6 bases). CDR1 is DFQATT, CDR2 SNEGSKA, per germline (reference sequence). The CDR3 consists of 15 residues. V shed 0 bases and J shed 7 bases, with 18 bases lying between them.

The chain has TRBV6-5 and TRBJ2-5; D remains ambiguous. V lost 0 bases, J lost 4 bases, and 9 bases lay in between. Germline CDR1 is MNHEY and CDR2 is SVGAGI. CDR3 length: 14 amino acids. The CDR3 DNA sequence: TGTGCCAGCAGTTACTCGAAAGGGTCAGAGACCCAGTACTTC. Translated: CASSYSKGSETQYF.

The chain has TRBV25-1 and TRBJ2-7; 9 bases are a match to TRBD1. Trimming cost V 1 base and J 0 bases; bases outside gene matches: 7. Germline lookup yields CDR1 MGHDK and CDR2 SYGVNS. The CDR3 runs 17 residues. The CDR3 reads CASSELGRDRASYEQYF. The CDR3 DNA reads as TGTGCCAGCAGTGAATTAGGCCGGGACAGGGCCTCCTACGAGCAGTACTTC.

This clonotype was found a few times. V gene TRBV7-9 combines with J gene TRBJ2-2; TRBD1 matches at 7 bases. V lost 5 bases and J lost 4; bases outside the gene matches: 7. The CDR3 contains 15 residues. Looked up from germline, CDR1 is SEHNR and CDR2 is FQNEAQ (reference sequence). In DNA form, the CDR3 reads TGTGCCAGCAGCGCAACAGGGGAAGGCACCGGGGAGCTGTTTTTT. Amino acid sequence: CASSATGEGTGELFF.

CDR3 DNA: TGTGCCAGCAGCATGGAGGGGGCCTTACCCTACGAGCAGTACTTC. This translates into CASSMEGALPYEQYF. V and J are TRBV5-5 and TRBJ2-7, with D perhaps TRBD1 (7 bases). The V and J ends lost 4 bases and 2 bases respectively, with 16 bases between them. This CDR3 spans 15 amino acids. In germline, CDR1 is SGHKS, CDR2 YYEKEE (reference sequence). Drawing the rest from reference TRBV5-5 and TRBJ2-7, the complete variable domain is DAGVTQSPTHLIKTRGQQVTLRCSPISGHKSVSWYQQVLGQGPQFIFQYYEKEERGRGNFPDRFSARQFPNYSSELNVNALLLGDSALYLCASSMEGALPYEQYFGPGTRLTVT.

This clonotype was seen ten or more times. The chain has TRBV6-6 and TRBJ1-1, with TRBD1 identical over 7 bases. The CDR3 consists of 12 residues. From germline, CDR1 is MNHNY and CDR2 SVGAGI (reference sequence). V was clipped by 5 bases and J by 4 bases; unmatched bases: 1. The CDR3 here is CASSAGGTEAFF. The CDR3 DNA follows: TGTGCCAGCAGTGCAGGGGGCACTGAAGCTTTCTTT.

The chain joins TRBV9 to TRBJ2-1; TRBD2 aligns across 9 bases. CDR3 length: 16 residues. With 0 bases clipped from V and 6 bases from J, the junction kept 7 bases outside the gene matches. CDR1 is SGDLS and CDR2 is YYNGEE in the germline V gene. The DNA of the CDR3 is TGTGCCAGCAGCGTAGATGGGGCTAGCGGGGTCAATGAGCAGTTCTTC. Amino acid sequence: CASSVDGASGVNEQFF.